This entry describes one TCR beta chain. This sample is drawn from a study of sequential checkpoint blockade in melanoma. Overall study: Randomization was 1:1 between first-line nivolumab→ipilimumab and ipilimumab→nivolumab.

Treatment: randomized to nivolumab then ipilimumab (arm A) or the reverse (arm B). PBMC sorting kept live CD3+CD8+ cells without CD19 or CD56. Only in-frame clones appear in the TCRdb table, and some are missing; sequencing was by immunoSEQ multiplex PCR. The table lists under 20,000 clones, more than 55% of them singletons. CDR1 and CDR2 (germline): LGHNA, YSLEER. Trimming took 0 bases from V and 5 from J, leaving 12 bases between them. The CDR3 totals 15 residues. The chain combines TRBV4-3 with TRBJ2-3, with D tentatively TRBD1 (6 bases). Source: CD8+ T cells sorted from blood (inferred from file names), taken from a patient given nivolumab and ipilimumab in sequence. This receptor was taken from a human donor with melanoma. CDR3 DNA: TGCGCCAGCAGCCAAGATATCAGGGGCAAAGATACGCAGTATTTT. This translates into CASSQDIRGKDTQYF.